The 20 T cell receptor beta chains presented below share a single source sample, sequenced in a study of Graves' ophthalmopathy and Graves' hyperthyroidism. Scientists amplified the TCR beta CDR3 regions from RNA transcripts. First-round RT-PCR employed HTBI primers, with a second-round multiplex PCR after it. One entry per CDR3 protein results from TCRdb running MiXCR on the multiplex PCR reads. This table has 680,000 or so distinct CDR3 sequences, about 20% appearing once. The sequenced sample consisted of peripheral blood. These receptors came from a woman in her late teens or twenties with stable Graves' hyperthyroidism. Some clones in this sample may be carry-over from other donors' samples.

This clonotype has at least ten counts. It is likely a read error, because the conserved phenylalanine at the end of the CDR3 is missing. V and J are TRBV6-1 and TRBJ2-7; 8 positions match TRBD2. The CDR3 totals 14 residues. Germline CDR1 MNHNS, CDR2 SASEGT. J gave up 4 bases and V 8 bases, and 10 bases lay outside the gene matches. CDR3 sequence reads: CASSPGLDRYEQYL. Here the CDR3 DNA reads TGTGCCAGCTCACCGGGACTAGACCGGTACGAGCAGTACCTC.

This clonotype appeared many times. Because the CDR3 is missing its conserved closing phenylalanine or tryptophan, this is likely a read error. The chain combines TRBV6-2 or TRBV6-3 with TRBJ1-5; 7 positions match TRBD1. There are 15 residues in the CDR3. J gave up 2 bases and V 4 bases, and 5 bases lay outside the gene matches. The germline CDR1 and CDR2 sequences are MNHEY and SVGEGT. The CDR3 DNA sequence: TGTGCCAGCAGTTTTAGGGGGCCTCGCAATCAGCCCCAGCATCTT. Its translation: CASSFRGPRNQPQHL.

The sample holds many counts of this clonotype. The CDR3 coding sequence is TGCAGTGCCATACCCTTCGATGGACATAGGAACACTGAAGCTTTCTTT. This codes for CSAIPFDGHRNTEAFF. The chain carries TRBV20-1 and TRBJ1-1; D is perhaps TRBD1 (5 bases). Germline V gene sequence: CDR1 DFQATT, CDR2 SNEGSKA (reference sequence). There are 16 residues in the CDR3. V dropped 6 bases and J dropped 1 base, with 21 bases sitting between them.

In its sample, this clonotype was seen many times. V gene TRBV12-3 or TRBV12-4 combines with J gene TRBJ2-2; no clear D. V lost 10 bases and J lost 7, with 10 bases in between. This CDR3 region has 11 residues. CDR3 nucleotide sequence: TGTGCCACCCATCTCTACGGGGAGCTGTTTTTT. Translated, it gives CATHLYGELFF.

This clonotype has ten or more counts. The rearrangement joins TRBV4-1 to TRBJ1-1; D perhaps matches TRBD1 (5 bases). CDR3 length: 17 residues. V was shortened by 0 bases and J by 4 bases, with 18 bases between the two germline ends. CDR1 is MGHRA, CDR2 YSYEKL, per germline. CDR3 protein: CASSQDLTGRGGTEAFF. CDR3 nucleotides: TGCGCCAGCAGCCAAGATTTGACGGGGCGGGGGGGCACTGAAGCTTTCTTT.

In this sample, this clonotype turned up many times. This chain uses TRBV7-3 with TRBJ1-1; 8 bases line up with TRBD1. V lost 4 bases and J lost 3; bases outside the gene matches: 4. Germline V gene data show CDR1 as SGHTA and CDR2 as FQGTGA. CDR3 length: 14 amino acids. The CDR3 protein is CASSSQGGYTEAFF. The CDR3 bases are TGTGCCAGCAGCTCACAGGGGGGGTACACTGAAGCTTTCTTT.

The table lists this clonotype with a count of one. The V gene is TRBV6-1, the J gene TRBJ1-6; 10 bases line up with TRBD1. The junction had 8 bases not matched to a gene; V was cut back by 5 bases and J by 10 bases. There are 15 residues in the CDR3. Germline V gene lookup returns CDR1 MNHNS and CDR2 SASEGT. The CDR3 loop is CASSLSGTGDSPLHF. CDR3 sequence (DNA): TGTGCCAGCAGTCTTTCCGGGACAGGGGACTCACCCCTCCACTTT.

The gene calls are TRBV6-4 and TRBJ2-5; D perhaps matches TRBD2 (5 bases). CDR1 is MRHNA, CDR2 SNTAGT, per germline. There are 13 residues in the CDR3. Trimming cost V 6 bases and J 1 base, with 9 bases left between them. The CDR3 DNA sequence: TGTGCCAGCAGGATAGCGAGCCAAGAGACCCAGTACTTC. As protein: CASRIASQETQYF.

There are a few counts of this clonotype. This sequence may be a read error, since a much larger clone differs from it by one base. The V and J genes are TRBV11-2 and TRBJ2-7; D might be TRBD1 or TRBD2, each matching 5 bases. From germline, CDR1 is SGHAT and CDR2 FQNNGV. The CDR3 has 17 residues. The DNA of the CDR3 is TGTGCCAGCGGCTTAGGGACGGAACTTTGGATTTCCTACGAGCAGTACTTC. This encodes CASGLGTELWISYEQYF.

This chain uses TRBV6-1 with TRBJ2-2; D remains ambiguous. Trimming removed 8 bases at V and 8 bases at J, with 15 bases between. The CDR3 runs to 13 residues. CDR1 and CDR2 from the germline V gene are MNHNS and SASEGT. In DNA, the CDR3 is TGTGCCAGCGGGGTACTGCAAGGTGGGGAGCTGTTTTTT. Translated, it gives CASGVLQGGELFF.

This clonotype appeared many times. V is TRBV6-5 and J is TRBJ1-5; 10 bases match TRBD1. With V trimmed by 7 bases and J by 4 bases, 4 bases remained unmatched. The CDR3 runs to 14 residues. CDR1 is MNHEY and CDR2 is SVGAGI in the germline V gene. The CDR3, as DNA: TGTGCCAGCACTTGGGACAGGGGTAATCAGCCCCAGCATTTT. As protein: CASTWDRGNQPQHF.

To note about this clonotype: One base away lies a much larger clone, so this may be a sequencing read error. The V and J genes are TRBV5-1 and TRBJ1-2; TRBD1 is a possible D gene (6 bases). CDR1 is SGHRS and CDR2 is YFSETQ in the germline V gene. The CDR3 spans 14 residues. The CDR3 sequence is CAISLDGQNYGYTF. CDR3 nucleotide sequence: TGCGCCATCAGCTTGGACGGACAGAACTATGGCTACACCTTC.

This clonotype has at least ten counts. This chain joins TRBV7-9 and TRBJ2-7; D is undetermined. Germline CDR1 and CDR2: SEHNR and FQNEAQ (reference sequence). The CDR3 sequence is 14 residues long. V lost 1 base, J lost 3 bases, and 10 bases lay in between. CDR3 sequence reads: CASSLVGGGYEQYF. The CDR3 region has the DNA TGTGCCAGCAGCTTAGTTGGCGGCGGCTACGAGCAGTACTTC.

This clonotype appeared a few times. The chain recombines TRBV27 with TRBJ2-5, with 10 positions matching TRBD2. The CDR3 runs 18 residues. V shed 7 bases, J shed 2 bases, and the junction held 16 bases outside the gene matches. Germline CDR1 is MNHEY and CDR2 is SMNVEV (reference sequence). The CDR3 loop reads CASTPWASGRGGQETQYF. The CDR3 DNA reads TGTGCCAGCACCCCCTGGGCTAGCGGGAGAGGAGGACAAGAGACCCAGTACTTC.

This clonotype was recorded at least ten times. The J gene is TRBJ1-6, the V gene TRBV12-3 or TRBV12-4; possibly TRBD1 for D (5 bases). CDR3 size: 15 residues. Trimming shortened V by 8 bases and J by 3 bases, and 14 bases separated the two germline ends. The CDR3 spells CASSDRDSYNSPLHF. The CDR3 bases are TGTGCCAGCTCCGACAGAGACAGCTATAATTCACCCCTCCACTTT.

At least ten counts were recorded for this clonotype. The V call is TRBV6-1, the J call TRBJ2-7; TRBD1 or TRBD2 may be the D gene (6 bases each). The CDR3 is 15 residues long. Looked up from germline, CDR1 is MNHNS and CDR2 is SASEGT. The V end was cut by 3 bases, the J end by 4 bases, with 16 bases between. The CDR3: CASSDYWGAGYEQYF. CDR3 in DNA: TGTGCCAGCAGTGATTATTGGGGGGCAGGTTACGAGCAGTACTTC.

This clonotype was counted many times. The rearrangement links TRBV27 to TRBJ1-5; D is perhaps TRBD1 (5 bases). The CDR3 is 17 amino acids. CDR1 is MNHEY and CDR2 is SMNVEV in the germline V gene (reference sequence). The V and J ends lost 3 bases and 0 bases respectively, with 15 bases between them. CDR3 bases: TGTGCCAGCAGTTTCTCCCCCCAGGGATATAGCAATCAGCCCCAGCATTTT. Encoded protein: CASSFSPQGYSNQPQHF.

This clonotype has ten or more counts. The J gene is TRBJ1-1, the V gene TRBV30; 8 positions agree with TRBD1. This CDR3 has 14 amino acids. J gave up 1 base and V 2 bases, and 3 bases lay outside the gene matches. The germline CDR1 and CDR2 sequences are GTSNPN and SVGIG (reference sequence). For the CDR3, the DNA is TGTGCCTGGAGTACTGGACAGGGGAACACTGAAGCTTTCTTT. Protein product: CAWSTGQGNTEAFF.

The chain uses TRBV11-2 and TRBJ1-3; no definite D call. V lost 5 bases and J lost 0, with 8 bases in between. Germline V gives CDR1 SGHAT, CDR2 FQNNGV. This CDR3 comprises 14 residues. CDR3 in DNA: TGTGCCAGCAGCATACCCATCTCTGGAAACACCATATATTTT. Its protein is CASSIPISGNTIYF. Together with reference TRBV11-2 and TRBJ1-3, the CDR3 gives the full variable domain: EAGVAQSPRYKIIEKRQSVAFWCNPISGHATLYWYQQILGQGPKLLIQFQNNGVVDDSQLPKDRFSAERLKGVDSTLKIQPAKLEDSAVYLCASSIPISGNTIYFGEGSWLTVV.

This clonotype was counted many times. J is TRBJ1-1 and V is TRBV7-3, with D possibly TRBD1 on 6 matching bases. Per germline, CDR1 SGHTA and CDR2 FQGTGA. Trimming removed 1 base at V and 1 base at J, with 7 bases between. The CDR3 loop spans 14 amino acids. The chain's CDR3 is CASSLKGQNTEAFF. As DNA, the CDR3 is TGTGCCAGCAGCTTAAAGGGACAGAACACTGAAGCTTTCTTT.